The source of this T cell receptor (beta chain) is a study of T cells after yellow fever vaccination. Study in general: Fractions of low cell number were prepared using SMART-Seq v4 Ultra Low Input.

Germline V CDR1 and CDR2: DFQATT, SNEGSKA (reference sequence). V dropped 0 bases and J dropped 7; count of bases not matched to a gene: 5. The CDR3 consists of 14 residues. UMIs and a universal primer site were added when TCR cDNA was made by 5'RACE template switching. MiXCR was run by TCRdb on the 5' RACE reads, yielding one entry per CDR3 protein. The sample lists about 580,000 distinct CDR3 sequences, approximately 16% occurring once. This clonotype was detected only a few times. The antigen is undetermined. Findings and caveats of the study: FACS-sorted repertoires could contain abundant clonotypes contaminating from the bulk population. Some clonotypes, a small share, were shared between CD4 and CD8 compartments.

This specimen consisted of PBMCs, obtained 5 days after the first yellow fever vaccination. The chain recombines TRBV20-1 with TRBJ1-4; TRBD1 matches at 7 bases. The clonotype originates from a man between 18 and 29 years old who received the YFV17D yellow fever vaccine. The CDR3 nucleotides read TGCAGTGCTAGAGAAGGGGGCCACGGTGAAAAACTGTTTTTT. Amino acid sequence: CSAREGGHGEKLFF.